These T cell receptor beta chains were read from a single sample in a study of blood T cell repertoires in COVID-19. Clones were sequenced by immunoSEQ multiplex PCR, and TCRdb holds only the in-frame ones, with some missing. Of around 230,000 clones listed, approximately 90% are singletons. Sequenced: peripheral blood. The receptors here all came from a middle-aged man with COVID-19, enrolled during active disease. CDR3s include the opening cysteine and the closing phenylalanine or tryptophan. A D gene is named only where the DNA matches it firmly. Clone size is stated in some rows and not others, as once, few, many or a class when expanded.

>TRBJ2-2|.|TRBV7-6|TRBD1
TGTGCCAGCAGCTGGGGACAGGGATTCAACACCGGGGAGCTGTTTTTT
CASSWGQGFNTGELFF
>TRBJ1-5|.|TRBV6-5|.
TGTGCCAGCAGTTACTCAAGGGGTAGCAATCAGCCCCAGCATTTT
CASSYSRGSNQPQHF
>TRBJ2-6|.|TRBV7-2|.
TGTGCCAGCAGCAGGACAATCTCTGGGGCCAACGTCCTGACTTTC
CASSRTISGANVLTF
>TRBJ2-7|.|TRBV10-3|TRBD1
TGTGCCATCAGTGAGTCGGGACAGGGGTACGAGCAGTACTTC
CAISESGQGYEQYF
>TRBJ1-4|once|TRBV6-5|.
TGTGCCAGCAGTTTCCTGGACAGTGTTAATGAAAAACTGTTTTTT
CASSFLDSVNEKLFF
>TRBJ2-3|.|TRBV9|TRBD1
TGTGCCAGCAGCGTGAGGACAGGGCTGGCGACAGATACGCAGTATTTT
CASSVRTGLATDTQYF
>TRBJ2-7|.|TRBV4-2|.
TGTGCCAGCAGCCCGACGGGAGTCCGCTCCTACGAGCAGTACTTC
CASSPTGVRSYEQYF
>TRBJ2-1|.|TRBV5-4|TRBD2
TGTGCCAGCAGCTTGGAAGCGGGGCGCAACAATGAGCAGTTCTTC
CASSLEAGRNNEQFF
>TRBJ2-7|once|TRBV18|TRBD2
TGTGCCAGCTCACCTCACCGGGAGGTCTCCTACGAGCAGTACTTC
CASSPHREVSYEQYF
>TRBJ1-4|.|TRBV7-8|.
TGTGCCAGCAGGGATCAGATCGGACGGGGGGTAGAAAAACTGTTTTTT
CASRDQIGRGVEKLFF
>TRBJ2-1|once|TRBV6-4|.
TGTGCCAGCAGTCCTTTCGGTGGTCCTAACAATGAGCAGTTCTTC
CASSPFGGPNNEQFF
>TRBJ1-1|few|TRBV5-4|.
TGTGCCAGCAGCCCGTCACCCAATATGGGAGACACTGAAGCTTTCTTT
CASSPSPNMGDTEAFF
>TRBJ2-6|.|TRBV5-6|.
TGTGCCATCGCCCAGGGGAGGGCTGGGGCCAACGTCCTGACTTTC
CAIAQGRAGANVLTF
>TRBJ1-1|.|TRBV12-3/TRBV12-4|.
TGTGCCAGCAGCCGCAGGGGTGGCACTGAAGCTTTCTTT
CASSRRGGTEAFF